The 8 T cell receptor beta chains below all came from one sample that was sequenced in a study of T cells in Graves' hyperthyroidism and ophthalmopathy. What was amplified from RNA transcripts were TCR beta CDR3 regions. The HTBI primer set served for first-round RT-PCR of the TCR CDR3. TCRdb passed the multiplex PCR reads through MiXCR, listing each CDR3 protein once. The table lists about 270,000 distinct CDR3 sequences, around 15% of them singletons, with about 30% in the top ten. Input material: blood. The receptors were gathered from a woman in her 50s with Graves' hyperthyroidism that later progressed to Graves' ophthalmopathy.

There are many counts of this clonotype. This sequence joins TRBV6-4 and TRBJ1-1, with D hard to call. This CDR3 region has 13 residues. Germline CDR1 reads MRHNA; CDR2 reads SNTAGT. V was cut by 7 bases and J by 8 bases, with 17 bases left in between. In DNA, the CDR3 is TGTGCCAGCACTGGGCAGCACGGTCGCGAAGCTTTCTTT. It yields the protein CASTGQHGREAFF.

This clonotype was counted a few times. CDR3 residues: CASSLGTGGNTIYF. CDR3 sequence (DNA): TGCGCCAGCAGCTTGGGGACAGGTGGAAACACCATATATTTT. The genes are TRBV5-1 and TRBJ1-3, with TRBD1 matching 7 bases. Germline V gene lookup returns CDR1 SGHRS and CDR2 YFSETQ. Unmatched junction bases numbered 0, after V lost 0 bases and J lost 3 bases. This CDR3 has 14 residues.

The chain couples TRBV19 to TRBJ1-5, with D unclear. The CDR3 covers 14 residues. The germline V gene encodes CDR1 LNHDA and CDR2 SQIVND (reference sequence). Trimming shortened V by 2 bases and J by 6 bases, and 11 bases separated the two germline ends. The CDR3 nucleotides are TGTGCCAGTAGTATAACGTGGGGAACTCAGCCCCAGCATTTT. Residues: CASSITWGTQPQHF.

This clonotype appeared many times. A much larger clone is a single base away; this may be a read error. This chain links TRBV2 with TRBJ2-7; 7 bases agree with TRBD1. This CDR3 region has 14 residues. J was trimmed by 5 bases and V by 6 bases; bases with no gene match: 10. In germline, CDR1 is SNHLY, CDR2 FYNNEI. The CDR3 DNA sequence: TGTGCCAGCAGAGGCGACAGGGTGGCGGACGAGCAGTACTTC. Its protein is CASRGDRVADEQYF.

This clonotype was seen at least ten times. The chain uses TRBV9 and TRBJ2-3; D is ambiguous. Germline V gives CDR1 SGDLS, CDR2 YYNGEE. The CDR3 length is 16 residues. The V end was cut by 0 bases, the J end by 0 bases, with 11 bases between. The CDR3 DNA follows: TGTGCCAGCAGCGTAGACAACCCAACTAGCACAGATACGCAGTATTTT. This sequence encodes CASSVDNPTSTDTQYF.

This clonotype was counted only a few times. The chain combines TRBV19 with TRBJ1-5; 7 nucleotides match TRBD1. Trimming took 5 bases from V and 1 from J; bases not matched to a gene: 11. The germline gives CDR1 LNHDA, CDR2 SQIVND (reference sequence). The CDR3 is 17 residues long. The CDR3 region is CASSAKTGWRSNQPQHF. CDR3 coding DNA: TGTGCCAGTAGTGCTAAGACAGGGTGGAGGAGCAATCAGCCCCAGCATTTT.

This clonotype occurred many times. The genes are TRBV20-1 and TRBJ2-5, with D uncertain. The V gene's germline CDR1 is DFQATT and CDR2 SNEGSKA (reference sequence). This CDR3 region has 13 residues. V lost 3 bases, J lost 5 bases, and 13 bases lay in between. CDR3 sequence reads: CSASSSSAETQYF. The CDR3 DNA follows: TGCAGTGCTAGCTCCTCATCGGCGGAGACCCAGTACTTC.

Ten or more counts support this clonotype. The rearrangement joins TRBV3-1 to TRBJ1-2, with a weak D call TRBD1 (6 bases). The CDR3 is 15 amino acids. Trimming took off 1 base at V and 3 bases at J, with 12 bases between the two ends. Germline CDR1 reads LGHDT; CDR2 reads YNNKEL (reference sequence). In nucleotides, the CDR3 is TGTGCCAGCAGCCAAGGGAGGGGGACCGACTATGGCTACACCTTC. Protein sequence: CASSQGRGTDYGYTF.